Sequencing of this TCR beta chain was carried out in a study of human T cells and chemical hapten exposure. Study-wide context: The sensitizing agent was 2% DPC, placed on around 2 cm by around 2 cm of upper inner arm skin. Application of 0.01% DPC to the upper back was done by patch test, with a reading at 6 days. There were per-sample TCR yield variations, arising mainly from small pooled library volume differences.

Only a few counts were recorded for this clonotype. One entry per CDR3 protein, called by TCRdb with MiXCR from the RACE reads. The sample contains around 99,000 distinct CDR3 sequences, around 11% of which appear only once. Time point described: patch test 1, 2 weeks after DPC sensitization. The treatment: therapeutic diphenylcyclopropenone sensitization with weekly scalp DPC. The CDR3 is 11 residues long. Trimming took off 3 bases at V and 11 bases at J, with 13 bases between the two ends. CDR1 and CDR2 (germline): SQVTM, ANQGSEA. The TCR comes from a woman between 40 and 50 years old with alopecia areata. Some clones in this sample may be carry-over from other donors' samples. The material was whole blood, obtained in connection with sensitization to the hapten diphenylcyclopropenone (DPC). This sequence joins TRBV29-1 and TRBJ1-2, with D tentatively TRBD1 (6 bases). The CDR3 region has the DNA TGCAGCGTTGACCCGGGACACCTATACACCTTC. The encoded protein is CSVDPGHLYTF.